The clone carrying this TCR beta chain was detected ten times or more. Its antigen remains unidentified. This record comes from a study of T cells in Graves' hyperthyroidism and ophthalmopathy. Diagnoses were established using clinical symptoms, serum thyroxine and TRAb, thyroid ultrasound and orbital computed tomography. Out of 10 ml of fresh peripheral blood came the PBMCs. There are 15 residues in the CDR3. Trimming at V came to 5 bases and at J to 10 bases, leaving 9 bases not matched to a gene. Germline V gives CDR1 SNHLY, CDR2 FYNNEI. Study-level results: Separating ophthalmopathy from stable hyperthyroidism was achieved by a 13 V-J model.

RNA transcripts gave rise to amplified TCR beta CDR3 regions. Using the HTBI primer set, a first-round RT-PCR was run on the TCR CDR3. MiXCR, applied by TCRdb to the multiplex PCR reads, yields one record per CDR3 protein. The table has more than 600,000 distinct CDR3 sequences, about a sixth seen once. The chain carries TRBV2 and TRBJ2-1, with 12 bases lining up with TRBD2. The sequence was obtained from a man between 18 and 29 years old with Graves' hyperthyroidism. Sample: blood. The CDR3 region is CASSSSGRALGEQFF. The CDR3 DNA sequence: TGTGCCAGCAGTTCTAGCGGGAGGGCCTTGGGCGAGCAGTTCTTC.